This TCR beta chain comes out of a study of radiotherapy plus CTLA-4 blockade in lung cancer. As for the study in general: With 31% of patients having disease control, objective responses were seen in under 20%.

Sequencing used immunoSEQ multiplex PCR; TCRdb keeps in-frame clones, though not all of them. The repertoire holds about 51,000 clones, with 70% to 80% as singletons. In its sample, this clone was seen once. Its specificity is not known. The study gave focal radiation plus ipilimumab CTLA-4 blockade to patients with chemo-refractory metastatic non-small-cell lung cancer. Findings and limits, study-wide: Among reported predictors of response, early blood T cell clone dynamics with interferon-beta performed best. Expansion of tumor-derived TCR clones was observed in blood after radiotherapy plus ipilimumab.

This TCR came from a human donor with non-small cell lung cancer who had a complete response to radiotherapy plus ipilimumab. Sequenced material: peripheral blood, taken from a patient treated with radiotherapy plus ipilimumab.

The CDR3 protein is CASSNSGEGSREQYV. The CDR3 nucleotides read TGTGCCAGCAGTAACAGTGGAGAGGGCTCTCGCGAGCAGTACGTC. This chain uses TRBV6-6 with TRBJ2-7; D is perhaps TRBD2 (5 bases). The CDR3 totals 15 residues. Germline V gives CDR1 MNHNY, CDR2 SVGAGI (reference sequence). The V end was cut by 5 bases, the J end by 6 bases, with 20 bases between.